This T cell receptor (beta chain) was sequenced during a study of T-cell reconstitution after alpha-beta-depleted transplantation in children. TCRbeta library preparation incorporated unique molecular identifiers. From the PCR reads, TCRdb called clonotypes with MiXCR, one entry per CDR3 protein. The repertoire holds about 360,000 distinct CDR3 sequences, with about 14% as singletons. V lost 8 bases, J lost 3 bases, and 14 bases lay in between. There are 14 residues in the CDR3. This clonotype was counted many times. This chain connects TRBV12-3 or TRBV12-4 to TRBJ1-5, with a tentative D call TRBD1 (5 bases). This TCR was recovered from a human donor who donated a stem cell graft to a child with Fanconi anemia. The specimen was PBMCs, collected from the stem cell graft. The CDR3, as DNA: TGTGCCAGCTGGATGGGGCAGAACAATCAGCCCCAGCATTTT. Its translation is CASWMGQNNQPQHF.